This TCR beta chain was recovered during a study of cytomegalovirus exposure and HLA in healthy donors. Trimming pared 1 base from V and 0 bases from J, leaving 10 bases between. Germline lookup yields CDR1 LGHNA and CDR2 YNFKEQ. The length of the CDR3 is 16 residues. With 60 Vbeta and 13 Jbeta primers, the PCR was carried out. TCRdb's table, derived via immunoSEQ multiplex PCR, lists solely in-frame clones and lacks some. In the table there are some 180,000 clones, approximately 80% of which are singletons. Sequencing used PBMCs. The chain employs TRBV4-2 and TRBJ2-1, with D possibly being TRBD2 (6 bases). The TCR comes from a girl between 10 and 17 years old in good health and CMV-seropositive. CDR3 DNA sequence: TGTGCCAGCAGCCAAGTCGTCGGGAGCTCCTACAATGAGCAGTTCTTC. Protein sequence: CASSQVVGSSYNEQFF.